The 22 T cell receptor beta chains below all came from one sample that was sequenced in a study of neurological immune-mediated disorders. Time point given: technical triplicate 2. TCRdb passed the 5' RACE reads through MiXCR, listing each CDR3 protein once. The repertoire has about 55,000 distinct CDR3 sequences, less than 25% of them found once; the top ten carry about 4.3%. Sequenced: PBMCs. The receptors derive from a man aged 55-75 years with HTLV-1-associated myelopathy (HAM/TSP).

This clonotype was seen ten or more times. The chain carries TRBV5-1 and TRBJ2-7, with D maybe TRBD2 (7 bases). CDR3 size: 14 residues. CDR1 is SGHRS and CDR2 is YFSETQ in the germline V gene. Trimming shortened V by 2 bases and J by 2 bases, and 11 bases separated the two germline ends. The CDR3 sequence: CASSLRGGPYEQYF. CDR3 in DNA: TGCGCCAGCAGCTTAAGGGGGGGCCCCTACGAGCAGTACTTC.

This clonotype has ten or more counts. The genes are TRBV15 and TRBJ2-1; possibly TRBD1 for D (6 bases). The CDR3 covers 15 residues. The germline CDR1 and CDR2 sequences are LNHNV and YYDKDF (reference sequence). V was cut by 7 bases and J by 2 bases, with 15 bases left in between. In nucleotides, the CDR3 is TGTGCCACCACCGCAGGGGCTCAAACCTACAATGAGCAGTTCTTC. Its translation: CATTAGAQTYNEQFF. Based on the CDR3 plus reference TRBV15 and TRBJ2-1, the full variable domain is DAMVIQNPRYQVTQFGKPVTLSCSQTLNHNVMYWYQQKSSQAPKLLFHYYDKDFNNEADTPDNFQSRRPNTSFCFLDIRSPGLGDTAMYLCATTAGAQTYNEQFFGPGTRLTVL.

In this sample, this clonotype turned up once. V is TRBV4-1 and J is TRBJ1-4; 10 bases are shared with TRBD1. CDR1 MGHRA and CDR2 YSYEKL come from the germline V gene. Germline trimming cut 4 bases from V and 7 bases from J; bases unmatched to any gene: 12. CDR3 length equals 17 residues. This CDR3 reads CASSPRGLGQGGEKLFF. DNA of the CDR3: TGCGCCAGCAGCCCCCGAGGCCTCGGACAGGGGGGTGAAAAACTGTTTTTT.

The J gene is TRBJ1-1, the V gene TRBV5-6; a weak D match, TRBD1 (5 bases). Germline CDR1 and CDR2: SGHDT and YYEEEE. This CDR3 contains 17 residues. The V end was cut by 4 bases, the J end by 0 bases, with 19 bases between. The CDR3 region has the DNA TGTGCCAGCAGCCGAGGTATAGGGACTGAAATGAACACTGAAGCTTTCTTT. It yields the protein CASSRGIGTEMNTEAFF.

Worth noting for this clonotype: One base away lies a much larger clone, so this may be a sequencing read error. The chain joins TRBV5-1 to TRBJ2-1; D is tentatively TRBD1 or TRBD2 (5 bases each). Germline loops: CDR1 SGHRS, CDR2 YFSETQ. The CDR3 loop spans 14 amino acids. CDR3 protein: CASILVAEGNEQFF. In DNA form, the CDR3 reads TGCGCCAGCATCTTGGTAGCAGAGGGGAATGAGCAGTTCTTC.

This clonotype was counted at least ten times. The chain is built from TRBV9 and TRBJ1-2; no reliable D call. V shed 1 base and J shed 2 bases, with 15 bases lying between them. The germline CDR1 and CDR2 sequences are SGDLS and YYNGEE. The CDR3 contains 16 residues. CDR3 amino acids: CASSVNMGPINYGYTF. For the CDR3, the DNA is TGTGCCAGCAGCGTAAACATGGGCCCGATCAACTATGGCTACACCTTC. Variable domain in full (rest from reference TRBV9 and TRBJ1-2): DSGVTQTPKHLITATGQRVTLRCSPRSGDLSVYWYQQSLDQGLQFLIQYYNGEERAKGNILERFSAQQFPDLHSELNLSSLELGDSALYFCASSVNMGPINYGYTFGSGTRLTVV.

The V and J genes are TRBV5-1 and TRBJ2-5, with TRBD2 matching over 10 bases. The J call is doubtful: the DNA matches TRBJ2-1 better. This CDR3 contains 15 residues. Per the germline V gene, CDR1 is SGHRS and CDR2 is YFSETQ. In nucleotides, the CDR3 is TGCGCCAGCAGCCCCGGGACTAGCGCCTACAATGAGCAGTTCTTC. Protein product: CASSPGTSAYNEQFF.

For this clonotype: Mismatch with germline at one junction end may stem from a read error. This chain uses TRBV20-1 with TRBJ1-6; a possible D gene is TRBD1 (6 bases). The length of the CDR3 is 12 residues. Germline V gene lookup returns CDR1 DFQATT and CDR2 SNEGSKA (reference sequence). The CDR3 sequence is CSSRPGTPEVHF. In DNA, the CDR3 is TGCAGTTCTAGACCCGGGACACCCGAAGTCCACTTT.

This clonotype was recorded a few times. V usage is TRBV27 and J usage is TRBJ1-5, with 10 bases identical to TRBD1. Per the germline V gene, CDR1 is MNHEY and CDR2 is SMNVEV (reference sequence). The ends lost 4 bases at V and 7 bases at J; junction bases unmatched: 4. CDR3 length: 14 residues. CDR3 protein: CASSSGQGVQPQHF. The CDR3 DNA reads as TGTGCCAGCAGTTCTGGACAGGGGGTACAGCCCCAGCATTTT.

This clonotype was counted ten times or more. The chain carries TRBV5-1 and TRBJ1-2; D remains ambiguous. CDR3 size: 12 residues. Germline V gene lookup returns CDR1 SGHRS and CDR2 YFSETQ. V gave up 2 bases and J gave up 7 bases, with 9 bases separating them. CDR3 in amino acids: CASSLDQFGYTF. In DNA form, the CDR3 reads TGCGCCAGCAGCTTAGACCAGTTTGGCTACACCTTC.

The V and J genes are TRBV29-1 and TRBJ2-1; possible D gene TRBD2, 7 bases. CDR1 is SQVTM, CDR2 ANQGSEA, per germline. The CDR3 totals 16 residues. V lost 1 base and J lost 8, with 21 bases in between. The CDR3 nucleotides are TGCAGCGTTGAAGGTCGGGGGGCCAGGGGTAGTTATGAGCAGTTCTTC. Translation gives CSVEGRGARGSYEQFF.

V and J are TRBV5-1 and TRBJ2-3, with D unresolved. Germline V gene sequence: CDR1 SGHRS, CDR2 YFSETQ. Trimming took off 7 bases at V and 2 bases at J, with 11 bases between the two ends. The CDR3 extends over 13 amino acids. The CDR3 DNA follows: TGCGCCAGCTCAACACTCCCCACAGATACGCAGTATTTT. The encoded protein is CASSTLPTDTQYF.

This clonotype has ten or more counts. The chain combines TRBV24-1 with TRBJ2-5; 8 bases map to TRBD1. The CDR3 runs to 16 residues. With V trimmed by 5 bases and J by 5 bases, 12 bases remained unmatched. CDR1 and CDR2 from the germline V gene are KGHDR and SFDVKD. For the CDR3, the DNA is TGTGCCACCAGTGGGCTCGGACAGGGTGTCTCGGAGACCCAGTACTTC. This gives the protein CATSGLGQGVSETQYF.

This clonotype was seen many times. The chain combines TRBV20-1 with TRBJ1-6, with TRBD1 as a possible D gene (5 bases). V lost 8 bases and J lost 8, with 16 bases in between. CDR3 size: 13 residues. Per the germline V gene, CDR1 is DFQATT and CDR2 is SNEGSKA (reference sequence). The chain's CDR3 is CSTSGLGDSPLHF. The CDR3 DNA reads TGCAGTACGTCAGGGCTGGGAGATTCACCCCTCCACTTT.

The CDR3 sequence is CSVGVQSEAFF. As DNA, the CDR3 is TGCAGCGTTGGAGTACAGTCAGAAGCTTTCTTT. The chain has TRBV29-1 and TRBJ1-1; D is unclear. Per germline, CDR1 SQVTM and CDR2 ANQGSEA. Trimming left V 4 bases short and J 8 bases short, with 11 bases between. The CDR3 has 11 residues.

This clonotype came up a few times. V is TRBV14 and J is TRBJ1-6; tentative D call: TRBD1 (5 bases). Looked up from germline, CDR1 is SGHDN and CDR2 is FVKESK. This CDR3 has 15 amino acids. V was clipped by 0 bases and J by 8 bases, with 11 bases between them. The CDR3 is CASSQDADIYSPLHF. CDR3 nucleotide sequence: TGTGCCAGCAGCCAAGACGCGGACATCTATTCACCCCTCCACTTT.

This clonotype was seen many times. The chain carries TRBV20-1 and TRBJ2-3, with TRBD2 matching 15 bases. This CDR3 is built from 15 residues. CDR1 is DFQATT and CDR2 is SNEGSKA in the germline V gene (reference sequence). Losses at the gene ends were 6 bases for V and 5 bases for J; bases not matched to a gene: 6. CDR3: CSARGLAGGGDTQYF. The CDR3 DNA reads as TGCAGTGCCCGGGGACTAGCGGGAGGCGGAGATACGCAGTATTTT.

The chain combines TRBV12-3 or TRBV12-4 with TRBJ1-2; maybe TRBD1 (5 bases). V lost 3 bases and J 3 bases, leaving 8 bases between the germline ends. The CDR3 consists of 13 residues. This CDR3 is CASSLSGYYGYTF. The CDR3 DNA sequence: TGTGCCAGCAGTTTGTCAGGGTACTATGGCTACACCTTC.

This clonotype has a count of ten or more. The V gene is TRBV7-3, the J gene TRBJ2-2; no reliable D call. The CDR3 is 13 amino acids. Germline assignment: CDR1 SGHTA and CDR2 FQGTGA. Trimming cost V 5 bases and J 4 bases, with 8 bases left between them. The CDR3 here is CASSESSTGELFF. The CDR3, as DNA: TGTGCCAGCAGCGAGTCTAGCACCGGGGAGCTGTTTTTT.

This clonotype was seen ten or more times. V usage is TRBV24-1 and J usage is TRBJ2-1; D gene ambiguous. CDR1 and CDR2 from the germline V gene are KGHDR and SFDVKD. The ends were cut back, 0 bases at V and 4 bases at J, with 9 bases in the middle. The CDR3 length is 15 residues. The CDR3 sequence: CATSDLRGRYNEQFF. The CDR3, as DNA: TGTGCCACCAGTGATTTGCGCGGACGGTACAATGAGCAGTTCTTC.

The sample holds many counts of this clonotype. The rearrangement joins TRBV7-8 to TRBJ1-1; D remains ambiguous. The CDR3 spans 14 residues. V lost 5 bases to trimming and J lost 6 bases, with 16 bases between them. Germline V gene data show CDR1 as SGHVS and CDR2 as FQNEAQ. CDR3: CASSIYIGVPEAFF. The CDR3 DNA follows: TGTGCCAGCAGCATCTATATTGGGGTCCCTGAAGCTTTCTTT.

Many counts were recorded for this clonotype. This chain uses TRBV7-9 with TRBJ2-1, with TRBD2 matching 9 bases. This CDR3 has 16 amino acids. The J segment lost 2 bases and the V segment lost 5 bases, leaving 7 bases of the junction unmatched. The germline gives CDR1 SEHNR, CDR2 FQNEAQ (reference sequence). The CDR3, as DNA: TGTGCCAGCAGCGCCGGTTGGACTAGCGCCTACAATGAGCAGTTCTTC. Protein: CASSAGWTSAYNEQFF.